This TCR beta chain derives from a study of PD-L1 blockade in urothelial cancer. Overall study context: About 90% of the roughly 29 patients were men who had bladder-origin urothelial cancer. Analyzed time points were 3 weeks (second dose) and 6 weeks after therapy began. Peripheral blood specimens exhibited a median yield of approximately 140,000 T cells. Study observations and caveats: Survival was better when pretreatment blood TCR clonality fell below the median.

Germline CDR1 GTSNPN, CDR2 SVGIG (reference sequence). V lost 0 bases and J lost 5, with 8 bases in between. This CDR3 is 13 amino acids long. Comment on this clone: Its antigen remains unidentified.

Sequencing was performed with immunoSEQ multiplex PCR; in TCRdb, only in-frame clones are kept and a portion is missing. Here the sample spans 85,000 to 130,000 clones, about 91% being singletons. This clonotype was obtained from an elderly woman with urothelial cancer. The genes are TRBV30 and TRBJ1-5; possible D gene TRBD1, 6 bases. Sample: PBMCs, taken around atezolizumab (anti-PD-L1) treatment. The CDR3 loop is CAWSVQGDQPQHF. CDR3 nucleotides: TGTGCCTGGAGTGTACAGGGAGATCAGCCCCAGCATTTT.